Below, 30 T cell receptor beta chains from the same sample are listed, as sequenced in a study of blood T cell repertoires in COVID-19 (dated by TCRdb to between 2020 and 2021). The library relied on the immunoSEQ multiplex PCR assay. The immuneACCESS repertoire file appears here via TCRdb, limited to in-frame rearrangements. These files lack a portion of the clones; in checked studies, under half of the deficit traces to unresolved V genes, and the cause of the others is not known. This sample is represented by 75,000 to 95,000 clones; about 71% of them were singletons. Roughly 24% of the sample belongs to the ten largest clones. Sequencing was carried out using peripheral blood. These receptors all stem from a woman aged 60-70 years in a cohort sampled during active or convalescent COVID-19.

V usage is TRBV5-1 and J usage is TRBJ2-3; 10 bases line up with TRBD2. J gave up 1 base and V 4 bases, and 9 bases lay outside the gene matches. The CDR3 totals 17 residues. Per germline, CDR1 SGHRS and CDR2 YFSETQ. The CDR3 protein is CASSGAVTSGGTDTQYF. DNA for the CDR3: TGCGCCAGCAGCGGCGCAGTAACTAGCGGGGGCACAGATACGCAGTATTTT.

V and J are TRBV5-1 and TRBJ1-1, with a weak D call TRBD1 (6 bases). Germline CDR1 is SGHRS and CDR2 is YFSETQ. The CDR3 covers 13 residues. The V gene lost 4 bases and the J gene lost 6 bases, with 13 bases spanning the gap. The CDR3 region is CASSQGQEAEAFF. In DNA, the CDR3 is TGCGCCAGCAGCCAGGGACAAGAGGCTGAAGCTTTCTTT.

This clone was seen a handful of times. The J gene is TRBJ1-2, the V gene TRBV2, with 11 bases fitting TRBD1. The length of the CDR3 is 14 residues. Germline V gives CDR1 SNHLY, CDR2 FYNNEI. Trimming at V came to 5 bases and at J to 8 bases, leaving 7 bases not matched to a gene. In DNA form, the CDR3 reads TGTGCCAGCAGTTCGCCGGGACAGGGGGGCGGCTACACCTTC. It encodes CASSSPGQGGGYTF.

The rearrangement links TRBV7-3 to TRBJ1-3; D possibly corresponds to TRBD1 (5 bases). The CDR3 has 13 amino acids. The germline V gene has CDR1 SGHTA and CDR2 FQGTGA. V was trimmed by 5 bases and J by 0 bases, leaving 5 bases between them. Here the CDR3 reads CASSQGSGNTIYF. CDR3 sequence (DNA): TGTGCCAGCAGCCAGGGCTCTGGAAACACCATATATTTT.

V gene TRBV5-4 combines with J gene TRBJ2-2; D not resolved. The CDR3 is 14 residues long. V lost 0 bases to trimming and J lost 4 bases, with 7 bases between them. CDR1 is SGHNT and CDR2 is YYREEE in the germline V gene (reference sequence). The CDR3 nucleotides are TGTGCCAGCAGCTTGGGCGGTGGCACCGGGGAGCTGTTTTTT. This translates into CASSLGGGTGELFF.

This clone was counted a few times. The rearrangement joins TRBV12-5 to TRBJ2-1; 15 nucleotides line up with TRBD2. Germline V gene data show CDR1 as LGHNT and CDR2 as FRNRAP. J gave up 0 bases and V 8 bases, and 8 bases lay outside the gene matches. This CDR3 has 18 amino acids. CDR3 DNA: TGTGCTAGTACTGGACTAGCGGGGGGGCGAGGCTCCTACAATGAGCAGTTCTTC. It encodes CASTGLAGGRGSYNEQFF.

This CDR3 reads CSVSQRQGGEKLFF. CDR3 DNA sequence: TGCAGCGTAAGCCAACGACAGGGAGGTGAAAAACTGTTTTTT. V usage is TRBV29-1 and J usage is TRBJ1-4, with TRBD1 matching 7 bases. The CDR3 runs 14 residues. V was clipped by 6 bases and J by 7 bases; unmatched bases: 11. CDR1 and CDR2 from the germline V gene are SQVTM and ANQGSEA.

This clone was seen a few times. J is TRBJ2-1 and V is TRBV10-1; D unresolved. Between the trimmed V and J ends, which lost 7 bases and 10 bases, there was a span of 8 bases. Germline V gene sequence: CDR1 WNHNN, CDR2 SYGVQD (reference sequence). The length of the CDR3 is 10 residues. CDR3 region: CASTTYEQFF. In nucleotides, the CDR3 is TGCGCCAGCACCACATACGAGCAGTTCTTC.

The chain uses TRBV18 and TRBJ2-7, with D maybe TRBD1 (6 bases). With 2 bases removed from V and 2 bases from J, the gap between germline ends came to 16 bases. CDR3 size: 16 residues. CDR1 is KGHSH, CDR2 LQKENI, per germline. DNA for the CDR3: TGTGCCAGCTCACCAGAGGCCCCGGCAGGGGCCTACGAGCAGTACTTC. This gives the protein CASSPEAPAGAYEQYF.

This chain uses TRBV7-6 with TRBJ1-1; unclear D gene. V was clipped by 4 bases and J by 3 bases, with 9 bases between them. The CDR3 is 13 amino acids. Germline V gene lookup returns CDR1 SGHVS and CDR2 FNYEAQ. The CDR3 loop is CASSSPQYTEAFF. The DNA for the CDR3 is TGTGCCAGCAGCTCCCCTCAGTACACTGAAGCTTTCTTT.

The CDR3 is CASSLEFDRAVNIQYF. The CDR3 DNA reads TGCGCCAGCAGCTTGGAATTTGACAGGGCGGTGAACATTCAGTACTTC. The J gene is TRBJ2-4, the V gene TRBV5-1, with 7 bases fitting TRBD1. CDR3 size: 16 residues. V was pared by 0 bases and J by 7 bases, with 10 bases of the junction left unmatched. Per germline, CDR1 SGHRS and CDR2 YFSETQ.

The chain couples TRBV13 to TRBJ2-7, with D perhaps TRBD2 (5 bases). Between the trimmed V and J ends, which lost 2 bases and 3 bases, there was a span of 11 bases. The CDR3 covers 14 residues. Germline CDR1 is PRHDT and CDR2 is FYEKMQ (reference sequence). The CDR3 loop reads CASSLIGRSYEQYF. CDR3 sequence (DNA): TGTGCCAGCAGCTTAATTGGGAGAAGCTACGAGCAGTACTTC.

CDR3 protein: CRATGGTEAFF. As DNA, the CDR3 is TGCAGGGCGACAGGGGGCACTGAAGCTTTCTTT. This chain joins TRBV20-1 and TRBJ1-1; TRBD1 aligns across 9 bases. The germline gives CDR1 DFQATT, CDR2 SNEGSKA (reference sequence). The CDR3 has 11 residues.

The J gene is TRBJ2-7, the V gene TRBV7-9, with D perhaps TRBD1 (6 bases). CDR3 size: 15 residues. V shed 4 bases and J shed 3 bases, with 16 bases lying between them. Germline values: CDR1 SEHNR, CDR2 FQNEAQ (reference sequence). CDR3 nucleotides: TGTGCCAGCAGCTCAGGACAGCTCCCCAGCTACGAGCAGTACTTC. Residues: CASSSGQLPSYEQYF.

The table lists this clone with a few counts. The rearrangement links TRBV7-6 to TRBJ2-7, with TRBD1 identical over 8 bases. This CDR3 is built from 18 residues. V gave up 2 bases and J gave up 6 bases; unmatched junction bases: 18. Germline V gene sequence: CDR1 SGHVS, CDR2 FNYEAQ. The CDR3 nucleotides read TGTGCCAGCAGCTTATGTCCGGGACAGGATATCTCCTACTGCGAGCAGTACTTC. This translates into CASSLCPGQDISYCEQYF. Based on the CDR3 plus reference TRBV7-6 and TRBJ2-7, the full variable domain is GAGVSQSPRYKVTKRGQDVALRCDPISGHVSLYWYRQALGQGPEFLTYFNYEAQQDKSGLPNDRFSAERPEGSISTLTIQRTEQRDSAMYRCASSLCPGQDISYCEQYFGPGTRLTVT.

With regard to this clone: No DNA is shown, since the ends of the CDR3 on it are uncertain; the CDR3 is the one TCRdb lists. This chain connects TRBV6-5 to TRBJ1-2. CDR1 is MNHEY and CDR2 is SVGAGI in the germline V gene. Termini included, the CDR3 measures 13 amino acids. The chain's CDR3 is CASSTSVNYGYTF.

The V call is TRBV28, the J call TRBJ1-5; D possibly corresponds to TRBD1 (6 bases). The CDR3 loop spans 15 amino acids. CDR1 is MDHEN, CDR2 SYDVKM, per germline. Between the trimmed V and J ends, which lost 2 bases and 2 bases, there was a span of 10 bases. CDR3 residues: CASSLRGAGNQPQHF. In nucleotides, the CDR3 is TGTGCCAGCAGTTTACGGGGGGCGGGCAATCAGCCCCAGCATTTT.

The V and J genes are TRBV7-3 and TRBJ2-3, with 14 bases that match TRBD2. This CDR3 is built from 18 residues. V lost 6 bases, J lost 4 bases, and 12 bases stayed unmatched. Germline V gene lookup returns CDR1 SGHTA and CDR2 FQGTGA. This chain's CDR3 is CASSPQRGLAGAPDTQYF. In nucleotides, the CDR3 is TGTGCCAGCAGTCCTCAGCGGGGACTAGCGGGGGCCCCAGATACGCAGTATTTT. Full variable domain (outside the CDR3, taken from reference TRBV7-3 and TRBJ2-3): GAGVSQTPSNKVTEKGKYVELRCDPISGHTALYWYRQSLGQGPEFLIYFQGTGAADDSGLPNDRFFAVRPEGSVSTLKIQRTERGDSAVYLCASSPQRGLAGAPDTQYFGPGTRLTVL.

V gene TRBV7-2 combines with J gene TRBJ1-4, with 7 bases matching TRBD1. Germline assignment: CDR1 SGHTA and CDR2 FQGNSA. There are 15 residues in the CDR3. V gave up 6 bases and J gave up 7 bases; unmatched junction bases: 11. The chain's CDR3 is CASSWLQGFREKLFF. DNA for the CDR3: TGTGCCAGCAGTTGGTTACAGGGGTTTCGTGAAAAACTGTTTTTT.

The J gene is TRBJ2-7, the V gene TRBV5-1; the match to TRBD1 covers 10 bases. The V and J ends lost 3 bases and 6 bases, in that order; junction bases with no gene match: 3. CDR3 length: 13 amino acids. CDR1 is SGHRS, CDR2 YFSETQ, per germline. The CDR3, as DNA: TGCGCCAGCAGCTCGGGACAGGGGACCGAGCAGTACTTC. Translation: CASSSGQGTEQYF.

The chain combines TRBV7-9 with TRBJ1-6; TRBD1 is a possible D gene (6 bases). Looked up from germline, CDR1 is SEHNR and CDR2 is FQNEAQ (reference sequence). The CDR3 has 13 amino acids. Trimming left V 5 bases short and J 5 bases short, with 7 bases between. The CDR3 DNA is TGTGCCAGCAGCACAGGGCATAATTCACCCCTCCACTTT. It is translated as CASSTGHNSPLHF.

This clone was seen more than once but under ten times. V gene TRBV29-1 combines with J gene TRBJ2-3, with 15 bases lining up with TRBD2. The CDR3 loop spans 18 amino acids. Germline trimming cut 1 base from V and 1 base from J; bases unmatched to any gene: 6. In germline, CDR1 is SQVTM, CDR2 ANQGSEA. The CDR3 loop is CSVEAGLAGGARTDTQYF. The CDR3 DNA sequence: TGCAGCGTTGAAGCGGGACTAGCGGGGGGCGCACGCACAGATACGCAGTATTTT.

This clone was detected a few times. CDR3 amino acids: CASSQKNTEAFF. CDR3 DNA: TGTGCCAGCAGCCAGAAGAACACTGAAGCTTTCTTT. V and J are TRBV11-2 and TRBJ1-1; D gene unclear. This CDR3 contains 12 residues. Deletions cut 5 bases from V and 1 base from J, with 5 bases between. Germline V gene lookup returns CDR1 SGHAT and CDR2 FQNNGV.

The V and J genes are TRBV6-2 or TRBV6-3 and TRBJ2-2; the match to TRBD2 covers 7 bases. Germline CDR1 and CDR2: MNHEY and SVGEGT. The CDR3 is 15 amino acids. J gave up 4 bases and V 5 bases, and 7 bases lay outside the gene matches. The DNA of the CDR3 is TGTGCCAGCAGTCGCCCCCCGGGGGGCACCGGGGAGCTGTTTTTT. Translated, it gives CASSRPPGGTGELFF.

This clone is a singleton in its sample. V and J are TRBV7-9 and TRBJ2-3; tentative D call: TRBD1 (6 bases). The germline V gene encodes CDR1 SEHNR and CDR2 FQNEAQ (reference sequence). Trimming took off 0 bases at V and 2 bases at J, with 15 bases between the two ends. This CDR3 region has 17 residues. The CDR3 loop reads CASSLARDTAHTDTQYF. In DNA form, the CDR3 reads TGTGCCAGCAGCTTAGCGAGGGACACAGCCCACACAGATACGCAGTATTTT.

The rearrangement joins TRBV5-1 to TRBJ1-1; perhaps TRBD1 as D (5 bases). CDR1 and CDR2 from the germline V gene are SGHRS and YFSETQ. V was pared by 4 bases and J by 4 bases, with 14 bases between. The CDR3 runs to 14 residues. Here the CDR3 reads CASSVQGGSTEAFF. The DNA of the CDR3 is TGCGCCAGCAGCGTGCAGGGAGGGAGCACTGAAGCTTTCTTT.

This chain links TRBV7-2 with TRBJ1-5; D is ambiguous. In germline, CDR1 is SGHTA, CDR2 FQGNSA. V was shortened by 0 bases and J by 2 bases, with 8 bases between the two germline ends. The length of the CDR3 is 15 residues. The CDR3 region has the DNA TGTGCCAGCAGCTTAGCCCCCGGGGGCAATCAGCCCCAGCATTTT. Protein product: CASSLAPGGNQPQHF.

The chain carries TRBV28 and TRBJ2-7, with 12 positions matching TRBD2. Germline values: CDR1 MDHEN, CDR2 SYDVKM. CDR3 size: 15 residues. Losses at the gene ends were 4 bases for V and 0 bases for J; bases not matched to a gene: 1. CDR3 in amino acids: CASSSLAGGSYEQYF. Written as DNA, the CDR3 is TGTGCCAGCAGTTCACTAGCGGGAGGCTCCTACGAGCAGTACTTC.

The sample holds a few counts of this clone. CDR3 DNA: TGCGCCAGCAGTCACACAGGGTACGACGGGAACTATGGCTACACCTTC. Its protein product is CASSHTGYDGNYGYTF. The J gene is TRBJ1-2, the V gene TRBV23-1, with a possible D match to TRBD1 (6 bases). TRBV23-1 is an ORF, with its function uncertain. The CDR3 covers 16 residues. V dropped 3 bases and J dropped 2 bases, with 16 bases sitting between them.

This clone was seen many times. This rearrangement joins TRBV9 to TRBJ1-4; D is possibly TRBD1 (6 bases). Trimming cost V 5 bases and J 0 bases, with 11 bases left between them. Germline V gene lookup returns CDR1 SGDLS and CDR2 YYNGEE. The CDR3 has 15 residues. CDR3 sequence: CASSTGPATNEKLFF. In DNA, the CDR3 is TGTGCCAGCAGTACAGGGCCCGCAACTAATGAAAAACTGTTTTTT.